A selection of T cell receptor beta chains follows, all from one sample in a study of blood T cells in healthy people across ages. TCRdb analysed the 5' RACE reads with MiXCR anew, one entry per CDR3 protein. The data hold 1.5 million to 2 million distinct CDR3 sequences, with roughly two fifths observed a single time. The sequenced sample was blood. The receptor set was obtained from a human donor in good health. CDR3s include the opening cysteine and the closing phenylalanine or tryptophan. The order of the fields is V gene, clone size, J gene, D gene, CDR3 DNA, CDR3 protein. A D gene is named only where the DNA matches it firmly. Clone size is shown for a subset of rows, as once, few, many or a class of expanded clone.

V gene: TRBV4-3
clone size: NA
J gene: TRBJ1-2
D gene: NA
CDR3 DNA: TGCGCCAGCAGCCCCAATGGGGGGTCCGGCGGCTACACCTTC
CDR3 protein: CASSPNGGSGGYTF

V gene: TRBV7-3
clone size: NA
J gene: TRBJ2-3
D gene: NA
CDR3 DNA: TGTGCCAGCAGCTTATGGCGACCAACTACAAAGAACACAGATACGCAGTATTTT
CDR3 protein: CASSLWRPTTKNTDTQYF

V gene: TRBV5-1
clone size: NA
J gene: TRBJ2-7
D gene: NA
CDR3 DNA: TGCGCCAGCGGCCCTATTGGGGCAGACGAGCAGTACTTC
CDR3 protein: CASGPIGADEQYF

V gene: TRBV7-3
clone size: many
J gene: TRBJ2-3
D gene: NA
CDR3 DNA: TGTGCCAGCAGCTTGATGGGGGGCACAGATACGCAGTATTTT
CDR3 protein: CASSLMGGTDTQYF

V gene: TRBV12-3/TRBV12-4
clone size: few
J gene: TRBJ1-2
D gene: NA
CDR3 DNA: TGTGCCAGCAGCCTCATACGTCCGCCCTATGGCTACACCTTC
CDR3 protein: CASSLIRPPYGYTF

V gene: TRBV28
clone size: few
J gene: TRBJ1-2
D gene: NA
CDR3 DNA: TGTGCCAGCAGCCCCTCAGGGGCTTGGGGCTACACCTTC
CDR3 protein: CASSPSGAWGYTF

V gene: TRBV6-6
clone size: NA
J gene: TRBJ1-1
D gene: NA
CDR3 DNA: TGTGCCAGCAGTTACTCGAGTACCGGGGGTGAAGCTTTCTTT
CDR3 protein: CASSYSSTGGEAFF

V gene: TRBV20-1
clone size: NA
J gene: TRBJ1-2
D gene: NA
CDR3 DNA: TGCAGTGCTAGAGATACAGGCGATTGGGGCTACACCTTC
CDR3 protein: CSARDTGDWGYTF

V gene: TRBV3-1
clone size: NA
J gene: TRBJ2-5
D gene: TRBD2
CDR3 DNA: TGTGCCAGCAGCCAAGGACAAATAGCGGGGGTGTACCAAGAGACCCAGTACTTC
CDR3 protein: CASSQGQIAGVYQETQYF

V gene: TRBV9
clone size: NA
J gene: TRBJ2-3
D gene: TRBD2
CDR3 DNA: TGTGCCAGCAGCGTCCCTACGGGAGGGGATACAGATACGCAGTATTTT
CDR3 protein: CASSVPTGGDTDTQYF

V gene: TRBV7-2
clone size: once
J gene: TRBJ1-5
D gene: TRBD1
CDR3 DNA: TGTGCCAGCAGCTCCGGGGACAGGCTAGGAGTACCCCAGCATTTT
CDR3 protein: CASSSGDRLGVPQHF

V gene: TRBV15
clone size: many
J gene: TRBJ1-4
D gene: NA
CDR3 DNA: TGTGCCACCAGCAGAGATCTCCAGGGCCGGGCAAAACTGTTTTTT
CDR3 protein: CATSRDLQGRAKLFF